A selection of T cell receptor beta chains follows, all from one sample in a study of blood T cell repertoires in COVID-19. TCRdb's copy holds only in-frame clones and misses some; the assay was immunoSEQ multiplex PCR. The data show over 130,000 clones, with about 90% seen just once and 3.5% to 5% held by the top ten. The sample was peripheral blood. These receptors all come from a woman aged 55-69 years with active or convalescent COVID-19. Each CDR3 is given with its conserved first and last residue. A D gene is named only where the DNA matches it firmly. For some rows the clone size is stated as once, few or many, or as a class when expanded; others skip it.

TRBJ1-2 | - | TRBD1 | TRBV2 | CASSPDRGQGYTF | TGTGCCAGCAGCCCGGACAGGGGACAGGGCTACACCTTC
TRBJ1-1 | once | TRBD1 | TRBV3-1/TRBV3-2 | CASSLYPDRGAFF | TGTGCCAGCAGCCTGTACCCGGACAGGGGGGCTTTCTTT
TRBJ1-1 | - | - | TRBV7-2 | CASSLEQNTEAFF | TGTGCCAGCAGCTTAGAACAGAACACTGAAGCTTTCTTT
TRBJ2-5 | - | - | TRBV6-2/TRBV6-3 | CASSEQPGEETQYF | TGTGCCAGCAGCGAACAACCGGGGGAAGAGACCCAGTACTTC
TRBJ2-3 | once | TRBD1 | TRBV18 | CASSLFGQGVKDTQYF | TGTGCCAGCTCACTCTTCGGACAGGGGGTGAAAGATACGCAGTATTTT
TRBJ1-5 | - | TRBD1 | TRBV4-3 | CASSQDLVDRGQPQHF | TGCGCCAGCAGCCAAGATCTTGTCGACAGGGGCCAGCCCCAGCATTTT
TRBJ1-4 | few | - | TRBV6-5 | CASRPDATNEKLFF | TGTGCCAGCAGACCAGATGCAACTAATGAAAAACTGTTTTTT
TRBJ2-1 | - | TRBD2 | TRBV2 | CASSDAAGGIYNEQFF | TGTGCCAGCAGTGATGCTGCGGGGGGCATCTACAATGAGCAGTTCTTC
TRBJ1-6 | - | TRBD1 | TRBV7-9 | CASSPRGDNSPLHF | TGTGCCAGCAGCCCCAGGGGGGATAATTCACCCCTCCACTTT
TRBJ2-6 | - | - | TRBV7-9 | CASHTASGANVLTF | TGTGCCAGCCACACAGCCTCTGGGGCCAACGTCCTGACTTTC
TRBJ2-6 | - | - | TRBV19 | CASSIVGVWKGANVLTF | TGTGCCAGTAGTATAGTAGGGGTCTGGAAAGGGGCCAACGTCCTGACTTTC
TRBJ1-5 | - | TRBD1 | TRBV5-1 | CASPPGQGSSNQPQHF | TGCGCCAGCCCTCCGGGACAGGGGAGCAGCAATCAGCCCCAGCATTTT
TRBJ1-1 | once | - | TRBV6-2/TRBV6-3 | CASSYVTGGEAFF | TGTGCCAGCAGTTACGTTACAGGCGGTGAAGCTTTCTTT
TRBJ2-7 | - | TRBD2 | TRBV11-2 | CASSPDRGVIQQYF | TGTGCCAGCAGCCCCGACCGGGGGGTAATCCAGCAGTACTTC
TRBJ1-1 | once | TRBD1 | TRBV7-8 | CASSLRGTGGGDTEAFF | TGTGCCAGCAGCTTACGTGGGACAGGGGGCGGTGACACTGAAGCTTTCTTT
TRBJ1-2 | - | TRBD1 | TRBV11-3 | CASSHDRGYGYTF | TGTGCCAGCAGCCACGACAGGGGTTATGGCTACACCTTC
TRBJ2-1 | - | - | TRBV11-2 | CASSLDPDFDEQFF | TGTGCCAGCAGCTTAGATCCAGACTTCGATGAGCAGTTCTTC
TRBJ2-7 | - | TRBD2 | TRBV30 | CAWRDNSGGVYEQYF | TGTGCCTGGAGAGACAATAGCGGGGGGGTCTACGAGCAGTACTTC